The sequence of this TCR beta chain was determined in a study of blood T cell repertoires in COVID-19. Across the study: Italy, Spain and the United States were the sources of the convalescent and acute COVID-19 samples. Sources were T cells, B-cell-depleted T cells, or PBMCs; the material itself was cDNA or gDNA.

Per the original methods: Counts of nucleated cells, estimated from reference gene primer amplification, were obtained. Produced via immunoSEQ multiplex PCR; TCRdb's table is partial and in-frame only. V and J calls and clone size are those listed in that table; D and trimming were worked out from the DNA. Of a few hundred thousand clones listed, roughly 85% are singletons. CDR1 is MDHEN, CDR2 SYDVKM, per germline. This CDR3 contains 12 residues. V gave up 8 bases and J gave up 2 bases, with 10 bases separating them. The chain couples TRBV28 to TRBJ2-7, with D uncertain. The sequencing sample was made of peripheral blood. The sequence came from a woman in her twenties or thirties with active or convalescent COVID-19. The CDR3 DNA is TGTGCCAGCGCAAGCAACCCCTACGAGCAGTACTTC. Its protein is CASASNPYEQYF.